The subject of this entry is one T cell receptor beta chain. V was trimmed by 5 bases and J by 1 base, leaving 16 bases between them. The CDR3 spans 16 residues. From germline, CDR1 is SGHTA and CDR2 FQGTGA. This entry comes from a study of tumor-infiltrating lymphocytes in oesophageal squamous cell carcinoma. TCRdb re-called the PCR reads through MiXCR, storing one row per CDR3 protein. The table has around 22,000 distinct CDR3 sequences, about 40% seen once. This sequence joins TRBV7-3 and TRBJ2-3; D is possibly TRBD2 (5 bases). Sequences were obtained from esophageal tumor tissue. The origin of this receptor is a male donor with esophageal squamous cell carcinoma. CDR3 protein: CASSPGLSGGTDTQYF. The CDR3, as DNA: TGTGCCAGCAGCCCAGGACTGTCAGGTGGCACAGATACGCAGTATTTT.